Shown below are 8 T cell receptor beta chains from a single sample sequenced in a study of blood T cell repertoires in COVID-19. Sequencing used immunoSEQ multiplex PCR; TCRdb keeps in-frame clones, though not all of them. There are 200,000 to 300,000 clones in the sample; about 90% occur only once, and approximately 3.5% lies in the top ten. Sequencing was performed on PBMCs or T cells enriched from blood (not recorded which). These receptors originate from a woman aged 40 to 50 with acute COVID-19.

This CDR3 reads CASSGGARFEQYF. CDR3 in DNA: TGTGCCAGCAGTGGGGGGGCAAGGTTCGAGCAGTACTTC. J is TRBJ2-7 and V is TRBV27; D may be TRBD2 (7 bases). The V end was cut by 5 bases, the J end by 6 bases, with 14 bases between. CDR1 and CDR2 (germline): MNHEY, SMNVEV (reference sequence). The CDR3 runs to 13 residues.

This clone was observed many times. V and J are TRBV28 and TRBJ2-1; weak D call: TRBD2 (5 bases). The CDR3 extends over 16 amino acids. The ends were cut back, 2 bases at V and 0 bases at J, with 11 bases in the middle. The germline CDR1 and CDR2 sequences are MDHEN and SYDVKM. The CDR3 loop is CASSLIGDYSYNEQFF. DNA of the CDR3: TGTGCCAGCAGTTTAATCGGGGATTACTCCTACAATGAGCAGTTCTTC.

This clone has a handful of counts. The chain joins TRBV2 to TRBJ2-1, with D possibly matching TRBD2 (6 bases). CDR3 size: 12 residues. Germline CDR1 reads SNHLY; CDR2 reads FYNNEI. V lost 8 bases, J lost 10 bases, and 15 bases lay in between. CDR3 nucleotides: TGTGCCAGCCAAAAAGGAGGGCGAGAGCAGTTCTTC. It is translated as CASQKGGREQFF.

V and J are TRBV29-1 and TRBJ2-1, with 10 nucleotides matching TRBD2. CDR1 SQVTM and CDR2 ANQGSEA come from the germline V gene. The CDR3 spans 15 residues. V was pared by 3 bases and J by 7 bases, with 9 bases of the junction left unmatched. This chain's CDR3 is CSVDASGRIGNEQFF. The DNA of the CDR3 is TGCAGCGTTGACGCTAGCGGGAGAATAGGGAATGAGCAGTTCTTC.

The chain carries TRBV3-1 (or the pseudogene TRBV3-2) and TRBJ2-3, with a possible D match to TRBD2 (6 bases). The germline V gene encodes CDR1 LGHDT and CDR2 YNNKEL (reference sequence). The CDR3 has 15 amino acids. V was shortened by 1 base and J by 2 bases, with 10 bases between the two germline ends. The CDR3 region has the DNA TGTGCCAGCAGCCAAGGGAGGGGTTTCACAGATACGCAGTATTTT. It translates to CASSQGRGFTDTQYF.

The chain carries TRBV5-1 and TRBJ2-2; 8 bases map to TRBD2. This CDR3 contains 18 residues. The germline V gene encodes CDR1 SGHRS and CDR2 YFSETQ. V lost 3 bases, J lost 1 base, and 11 bases stayed unmatched. In nucleotides, the CDR3 is TGCGCCAGCAGCTCAGGACTAGCCGGGTTAGTGAACACCGGGGAGCTGTTTTTT. It encodes CASSSGLAGLVNTGELFF.

This chain connects TRBV10-3 to TRBJ2-1, with 7 bases matching TRBD2. Germline V gene data show CDR1 as ENHRY and CDR2 as SYGVKD. The CDR3 has 14 residues. V was pared by 8 bases and J by 2 bases, with 6 bases of the junction left unmatched. This chain's CDR3 is CAIGGRAPYNEQFF. CDR3 bases: TGTGCCATCGGGGGGAGGGCCCCCTACAATGAGCAGTTCTTC.

The chain couples TRBV13 to TRBJ2-7; TRBD2 matches 11 bases. V shed 4 bases and J 6 bases; nucleotides not matched to a gene: 17. The CDR3 extends over 18 amino acids. Per germline, CDR1 PRHDT and CDR2 FYEKMQ (reference sequence). CDR3 DNA: TGTGCCAGCAGCTCCAGACTAGCGGGACTCCACCCCGTTTTCGAGCAGTACTTC. Residues: CASSSRLAGLHPVFEQYF.